A single sample is the source of the 17 T cell receptor beta chains below, sequenced in a study of cytomegalovirus exposure and HLA in healthy donors. 13 Jbeta primers and 60 Vbeta primers were used for the PCR. Profiling relied on immunoSEQ multiplex PCR, and the TCRdb table lists in-frame clones only, not all of them. The table records nearly 110,000 clones, approximately 79% of them present only once. The sequencing sample was made of PBMCs. Receptors originate from a man aged 18 to 30 in good health and CMV-seronegative.

This clone was counted a few times. This chain joins TRBV7-9 and TRBJ2-7; tentatively, D is TRBD1 (6 bases). CDR1 SEHNR and CDR2 FQNEAQ come from the germline V gene (reference sequence). CDR3 size: 13 residues. CDR3 sequence reads: CFSSEWTAYEQYF. CDR3 sequence (DNA): TGTTTTAGCAGCGAGTGGACAGCCTACGAGCAGTACTTC.

J is TRBJ1-3 and V is TRBV5-5, with D perhaps matching TRBD1 (5 bases). There are 17 residues in the CDR3. V shed 2 bases and J shed 4 bases, with 19 bases lying between them. Germline CDR1 is SGHKS and CDR2 is YYEKEE (reference sequence). CDR3 DNA sequence: TGTGCCAGCAGCTTATATTCGATGGAGGGGCCCGGAAACACCATATATTTT. It specifies CASSLYSMEGPGNTIYF. Complete variable domain (other parts from reference TRBV5-5 and TRBJ1-3): DAGVTQSPTHLIKTRGQQVTLRCSPISGHKSVSWYQQVLGQGPQFIFQYYEKEERGRGNFPDRFSARQFPNYSSELNVNALLLGDSALYLCASSLYSMEGPGNTIYFGEGSWLTVV.

The gene calls are TRBV9 and TRBJ1-2, with 8 bases identical to TRBD1. The CDR3 is 13 residues long. V shed 0 bases, J shed 8 bases, and the junction held 3 bases outside the gene matches. Germline-derived CDR1 and CDR2 are SGDLS and YYNGEE. In nucleotides, the CDR3 is TGTGCCAGCAGCGTAGGCCAGGGGGCCGGCTACACCTTC. As protein: CASSVGQGAGYTF.

The genes are TRBV18 and TRBJ1-1, with 9 bases identical to TRBD1. From germline, CDR1 is KGHSH and CDR2 LQKENI. Germline trimming cut 1 base from V and 4 bases from J; bases unmatched to any gene: 16. This CDR3 has 19 amino acids. The CDR3 DNA reads TGTGCCAGCTCACCACGGGCTCCGGGACAGGGAAGGGGAGGCACTGAAGCTTTCTTT. It codes for CASSPRAPGQGRGGTEAFF.

CDR3 DNA: TGTGCCAGCAGCTCGCCGTATCAGGCCAGGCACGAGCAGTACTTC. Protein sequence: CASSSPYQARHEQYF. V and J are TRBV11-1 and TRBJ2-7; D not certain. The CDR3 length is 15 residues. The germline V gene encodes CDR1 SGHAT and CDR2 FQDESV (reference sequence). V gave up 4 bases and J gave up 5 bases, with 18 bases separating them.

The J gene is TRBJ2-5, the V gene TRBV29-1; the D gene is possibly TRBD2 (7 bases). V was pared by 7 bases and J by 5 bases, with 14 bases between. The CDR3 runs 12 residues. Germline V gene lookup returns CDR1 SQVTM and CDR2 ANQGSEA. This CDR3 reads CSGERGGETQYF. The CDR3, as DNA: TGCAGCGGAGAAAGGGGGGGGGAGACCCAGTACTTC.

The V call is TRBV5-1, the J call TRBJ2-5; 7 bases match TRBD2. V was clipped by 7 bases and J by 0 bases; unmatched bases: 0. Per germline, CDR1 SGHRS and CDR2 YFSETQ. This CDR3 contains 12 residues. CDR3 sequence (DNA): TGCGCCAGCGGACTAGACCAAGAGACCCAGTACTTC. Translated, it gives CASGLDQETQYF.

This clone was detected a few times. V gene TRBV7-2 combines with J gene TRBJ1-2; D possibly corresponds to TRBD1 (6 bases). The CDR3 runs to 13 residues. V was trimmed by 5 bases and J by 8 bases, leaving 15 bases between them. CDR1 and CDR2 from the germline V gene are SGHTA and FQGNSA. DNA of the CDR3: TGTGCCAGCAGCACGGACAGTATACGGGGCTACACCTTC. It translates to CASSTDSIRGYTF.

This clone was seen more than once but under ten times. This chain connects TRBV10-3 to TRBJ1-6, with a tentative D call TRBD1 (5 bases). CDR3 length: 17 residues. The germline V gene encodes CDR1 ENHRY and CDR2 SYGVKD. V gave up 3 bases and J gave up 0 bases, with 12 bases separating them. CDR3 amino acids: CAISDRQGSSYNSPLHF. The CDR3 nucleotides are TGTGCCATCAGTGACCGTCAGGGAAGCTCCTATAATTCACCCCTCCACTTT.

This sequence joins TRBV6-4 and TRBJ2-1; TRBD1 matches at 7 bases. CDR3 length equals 14 residues. Germline CDR1 MRHNA, CDR2 SNTAGT. J lost 7 bases, V lost 4 bases, and 7 bases had no gene match. CDR3 sequence (DNA): TGTGCCAGCAGTGTCGAGACAGGGCCTAATGAGCAGTTCTTC. It encodes CASSVETGPNEQFF.

This sequence joins TRBV27 and TRBJ2-7, with TRBD2 identical over 8 bases. The V segment lost 3 bases and the J segment 7 bases; nucleotides outside the gene matches: 14. This CDR3 has 16 residues. CDR1 and CDR2 (germline): MNHEY, SMNVEV (reference sequence). The CDR3 bases are TGTGCCAGCAGTTTCCTACCGGGACTAGTTATCGGGGAGCAGTACTTC. This gives the protein CASSFLPGLVIGEQYF.

The rearrangement links TRBV7-2 to TRBJ2-5, with D unresolved. The CDR3 consists of 13 residues. Germline CDR1 and CDR2: SGHTA and FQGNSA. V was clipped by 2 bases and J by 4 bases, with 8 bases between them. CDR3 loop: CASSLSVAETQYF. The CDR3 DNA follows: TGTGCCAGCAGCTTATCCGTGGCAGAGACCCAGTACTTC.

The chain is built from TRBV9 and TRBJ1-6, with 9 bases fitting TRBD1. Trimming cost V 1 base and J 7 bases; bases outside gene matches: 12. The length of the CDR3 is 18 residues. CDR1 and CDR2 from the germline V gene are SGDLS and YYNGEE. The CDR3 loop reads CASSVLPSSTGGNSPLHF. The DNA of the CDR3 is TGTGCCAGCAGCGTACTCCCAAGCTCGACAGGGGGAAATTCACCCCTCCACTTT.

This clone was seen more than once but under ten times. J is TRBJ2-1 and V is TRBV14; D might be TRBD2 (5 bases). V was pared by 4 bases and J by 12 bases, with 16 bases between. CDR3 length: 13 amino acids. Germline assignment: CDR1 SGHDN and CDR2 FVKESK. CDR3 bases: TGTGCCAGCAGCCCTTTCCAAGGGAGTGTGCAGTTCTTC. Its translation: CASSPFQGSVQFF. The full variable domain, in which reference TRBV14 and TRBJ2-1 provide the parts outside the CDR3, is EAGVTQFPSHSVIEKGQTVTLRCDPISGHDNLYWYRRVMGKEIKFLLHFVKESKQDESGMPNNRFLAERTGGTYSTLKVQPAELEDSGVYFCASSPFQGSVQFFGPGTRLTVL.

The chain couples TRBV19 to TRBJ1-1, with a tentative D call TRBD1 (6 bases). The germline V gene has CDR1 LNHDA and CDR2 SQIVND (reference sequence). Trimming removed 2 bases from V and 2 bases from J, with 12 bases in between. CDR3 size: 15 residues. The CDR3 nucleotides read TGTGCCAGTAGTATAAGGCGACAGGAAAACACTGAAGCTTTCTTT. This sequence encodes CASSIRRQENTEAFF. Filled out from reference TRBV19 and TRBJ1-1, the complete variable domain reads DGGITQSPKYLFRKEGQNVTLSCEQNLNHDAMYWYRQDPGQGLRLIYYSQIVNDFQKGDIAEGYSVSREKKESFPLTVTSAQKNPTAFYLCASSIRRQENTEAFFGQGTRLTVV.

For the CDR3, the DNA is TGTGCCAGCAGTTTAGGTGGCGGGTCGGTTTCCTATCAGCCCCAGCATTTT. It encodes CASSLGGGSVSYQPQHF. This chain uses TRBV28 with TRBJ1-5; no firm D call. The CDR3 length is 17 residues. Trimming removed 2 bases from V and 5 bases from J, with 19 bases in between. Germline CDR1 is MDHEN and CDR2 is SYDVKM.

For the CDR3, the DNA is TGTGCCAGCAGCCAAGATGGGGGGATCACCCCCTATGGCTACACCTTC. It codes for CASSQDGGITPYGYTF. The chain has TRBV4-2 and TRBJ1-2, with D maybe TRBD1 (5 bases). The CDR3 consists of 16 residues. Trimming shortened V by 0 bases and J by 4 bases, and 15 bases separated the two germline ends. CDR1 is LGHNA and CDR2 is YNFKEQ in the germline V gene.